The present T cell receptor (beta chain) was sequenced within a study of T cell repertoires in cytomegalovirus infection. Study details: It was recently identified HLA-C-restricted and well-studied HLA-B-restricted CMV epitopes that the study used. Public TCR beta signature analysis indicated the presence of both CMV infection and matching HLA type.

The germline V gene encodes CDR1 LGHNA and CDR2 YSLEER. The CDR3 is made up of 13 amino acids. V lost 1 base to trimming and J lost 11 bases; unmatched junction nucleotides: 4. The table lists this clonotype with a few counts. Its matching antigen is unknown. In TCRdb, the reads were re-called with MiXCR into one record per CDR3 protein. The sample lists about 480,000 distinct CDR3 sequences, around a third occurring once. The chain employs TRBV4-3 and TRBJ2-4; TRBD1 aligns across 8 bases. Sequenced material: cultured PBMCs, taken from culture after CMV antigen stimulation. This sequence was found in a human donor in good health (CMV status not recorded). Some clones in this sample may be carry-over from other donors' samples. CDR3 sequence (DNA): TGCGCCAGCAGCCAAGCCCCGACAGGGGTTCAGTACTTC. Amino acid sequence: CASSQAPTGVQYF.